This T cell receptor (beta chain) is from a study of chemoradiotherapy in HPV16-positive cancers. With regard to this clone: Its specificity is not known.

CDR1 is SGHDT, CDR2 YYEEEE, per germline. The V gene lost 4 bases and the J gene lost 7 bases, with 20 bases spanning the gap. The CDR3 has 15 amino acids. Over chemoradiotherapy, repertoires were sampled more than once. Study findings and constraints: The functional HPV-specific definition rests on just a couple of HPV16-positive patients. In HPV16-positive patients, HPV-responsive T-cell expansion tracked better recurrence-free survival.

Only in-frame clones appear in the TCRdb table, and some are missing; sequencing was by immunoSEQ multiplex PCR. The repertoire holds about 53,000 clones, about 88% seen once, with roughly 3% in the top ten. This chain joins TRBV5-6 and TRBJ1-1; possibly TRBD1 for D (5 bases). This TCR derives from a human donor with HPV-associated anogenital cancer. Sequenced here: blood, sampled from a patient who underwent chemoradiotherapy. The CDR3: CASSGKAWGDGEAFF. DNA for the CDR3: TGTGCCAGCAGCGGTAAGGCGTGGGGGGACGGTGAAGCTTTCTTT.